A single sample gave rise to the 32 T cell receptor beta chains below, sequenced in a study of neurological immune-mediated disorders. From the 5' RACE reads, TCRdb called clonotypes with MiXCR, one entry per CDR3 protein. The repertoire holds 50,000 or so distinct CDR3 sequences, with 9% to 12% as singletons. The material sequenced was PBMCs. The receptors derive from a middle-aged woman with HTLV-1-associated myelopathy (HAM/TSP).

The table lists this clonotype with many counts. The chain recombines TRBV12-3 or TRBV12-4 with TRBJ1-6; no reliable D call. V was pared by 5 bases and J by 4 bases, with 12 bases between. This CDR3 has 15 amino acids. The CDR3 is CASSETPPYNSPLHF. The CDR3, as DNA: TGTGCCAGCAGTGAGACCCCACCGTATAATTCACCCCTCCACTTT.

The chain is built from TRBV25-1 and TRBJ2-7, with unresolved D. The CDR3 is 12 amino acids. V dropped 2 bases and J dropped 7 bases, with 9 bases sitting between them. Germline V gene lookup returns CDR1 MGHDK and CDR2 SYGVNS. CDR3 protein: CASSETPFEQYF. Here the CDR3 DNA reads TGTGCCAGCAGTGAAACCCCATTTGAGCAGTACTTC.

This clonotype was counted at least ten times. V usage is TRBV5-1 and J usage is TRBJ1-2; D is unresolved. Germline assignment: CDR1 SGHRS and CDR2 YFSETQ. The CDR3 sequence is 14 residues long. V was clipped by 0 bases and J by 0 bases, with 6 bases between them. CDR3 DNA sequence: TGCGCCAGCAGCTTGGACCCCTCTAACTATGGCTACACCTTC. Translation: CASSLDPSNYGYTF.

Many counts were recorded for this clonotype. The chain is built from TRBV27 and TRBJ2-1; 7 bases are shared with TRBD2. Per the germline V gene, CDR1 is MNHEY and CDR2 is SMNVEV (reference sequence). This CDR3 has 11 residues. The junction had 6 bases not matched to a gene; V was cut back by 3 bases and J by 16 bases. The CDR3 reads CASSLGGIQFF. In nucleotides, the CDR3 is TGTGCCAGCAGTTTGGGAGGGATCCAATTCTTC.

This clonotype ranks as medium-sized. This sequence joins TRBV7-2 and TRBJ2-5; TRBD1 agrees at 9 bases. The CDR3 length is 14 residues. The trim removed 3 bases at V and 4 bases at J, leaving 3 bases unmatched. The germline V gene encodes CDR1 SGHTA and CDR2 FQGNSA. The CDR3 DNA follows: TGTGCCAGCAGCTTTAGACAGGGGGGAGAGACCCAGTACTTC. It encodes CASSFRQGGETQYF.

About this clonotype itself: This may arise from a read error, as a much more abundant clone is one base away. The V call is TRBV7-3, the J call TRBJ2-7, with D possibly being TRBD2 (6 bases). Germline V gives CDR1 SGHTA, CDR2 FQGTGA. CDR3 length: 13 residues. The CDR3 sequence is CASSLRRGNEKYF. The DNA for the CDR3 is TGTGCCAGCAGCTTAAGGAGGGGAAACGAGAAGTACTTC.

This clonotype appeared many times. The chain couples TRBV5-1 to TRBJ1-2; the match to TRBD1 covers 7 bases. The CDR3 runs 15 residues. CDR1 SGHRS and CDR2 YFSETQ come from the germline V gene. The V gene end was trimmed by 4 bases and the J gene end by 4 bases; junction bases not matched to a gene: 10. The CDR3 nucleotides read TGCGCCAGCAGCCTCCAACCGGGACAGTCCTATGGCTACACCTTC. It is translated as CASSLQPGQSYGYTF.

This clonotype was counted at least ten times. This chain joins TRBV3-1 and TRBJ1-4; no firm D call. Trimming stripped 6 bases from V and 7 bases from J, with 6 bases between. The CDR3 is 11 amino acids. Germline CDR1 and CDR2: LGHDT and YNNKEL (reference sequence). The DNA for the CDR3 is TGTGCCAGCAGGAGAGCTGAAAAACTGTTTTTT. Translated, it gives CASRRAEKLFF.

This clonotype appeared many times. The V gene is TRBV6-6, the J gene TRBJ2-3; D uncertain. Trimming removed 2 bases at V and 2 bases at J, with 8 bases between. Germline V gives CDR1 MNHNY, CDR2 SVGAGI (reference sequence). The CDR3 totals 14 residues. The DNA of the CDR3 is TGTGCCAGCAGTTACCCGCAGTTCACAGATACGCAGTATTTT. Translation: CASSYPQFTDTQYF.

Ten or more counts support this clonotype. The genes are TRBV7-2 and TRBJ2-1; 7 nucleotides line up with TRBD2. Germline CDR1 and CDR2: SGHTA and FQGNSA. J was trimmed by 5 bases and V by 5 bases; bases with no gene match: 12. The length of the CDR3 is 16 residues. CDR3: CASSRGASGPHNEQFF. DNA of the CDR3: TGTGCCAGCAGCCGCGGGGCTAGCGGACCTCACAATGAGCAGTTCTTC.

This clonotype was found many times. The V and J genes are TRBV4-1 and TRBJ2-1, with 9 positions matching TRBD2. This CDR3 region has 14 residues. After removal of 1 base from V and 9 bases from J, the junction contained 4 bases not matched to a gene. Looked up from germline, CDR1 is MGHRA and CDR2 is YSYEKL. CDR3 sequence (DNA): TGCGCCAGCAGCCAAGCCGGGACTAGCAGTGAGCAGTTCTTC. Protein: CASSQAGTSSEQFF.

In this sample, this clonotype turned up many times. The V and J genes are TRBV5-4 and TRBJ2-3, with TRBD2 identical over 13 bases. The CDR3 loop spans 16 amino acids. CDR1 SGHNT and CDR2 YYREEE come from the germline V gene (reference sequence). V gave up 4 bases and J gave up 0 bases; unmatched junction bases: 2. CDR3 in DNA: TGTGCCAGCAGCGCGGGACTAGCGGGGAGCACAGATACGCAGTATTTT. Translated, it gives CASSAGLAGSTDTQYF. The whole variable domain, remainder taken from reference TRBV5-4 and TRBJ2-3, is ETGVTQSPTHLIKTRGQQVTLRCSSQSGHNTVSWYQQALGQGPQFIFQYYREEENGRGNFPPRFSGLQFPNYSSELNVNALELDDSALYLCASSAGLAGSTDTQYFGPGTRLTVL.

The chain is built from TRBV4-2 and TRBJ2-1, with D unresolved. CDR1 and CDR2 from the germline V gene are LGHNA and YNFKEQ. V dropped 6 bases and J dropped 7 bases, with 13 bases sitting between them. There are 13 residues in the CDR3. CDR3 sequence (DNA): TGTGCCAGCAGTCGTGATAGTAGGAATGAGCAGTTCTTC. The encoded protein is CASSRDSRNEQFF.

J is TRBJ1-2 and V is TRBV20-1; D is unresolved. The germline gives CDR1 DFQATT, CDR2 SNEGSKA (reference sequence). Between the trimmed V and J ends, which lost 6 bases and 6 bases, there was a span of 17 bases. The CDR3 has 13 residues. For the CDR3, the DNA is TGCAGTGCGTGGACCCTTCGAGATAATGGCTACACCTTC. It encodes CSAWTLRDNGYTF.

The J gene is TRBJ2-1, the V gene TRBV12-5, with 10 positions matching TRBD2. V was clipped by 0 bases and J by 6 bases; unmatched bases: 2. CDR1 and CDR2 (germline): LGHNT, FRNRAP. The CDR3 runs to 15 residues. Here the CDR3 reads CASGLVLAGFNEQFF. The CDR3 bases are TGTGCTAGTGGTTTGGTACTAGCGGGGTTCAATGAGCAGTTCTTC.

This clonotype has at least ten counts. The chain carries TRBV27 and TRBJ1-6; D remains unclear. This CDR3 has 10 residues. Looked up from germline, CDR1 is MNHEY and CDR2 is SMNVEV (reference sequence). V dropped 8 bases and J dropped 4 bases, with 0 bases sitting between them. CDR3 nucleotides: TGTGCCAGCTATAATTCACCCCTCCACTTT. This codes for CASYNSPLHF.

This clonotype was seen many times. V gene TRBV4-3 combines with J gene TRBJ2-3; D may correspond to TRBD1 or TRBD2 (5 bases each). V was clipped by 0 bases and J by 3 bases, with 7 bases between them. The CDR3 is made up of 14 amino acids. Germline V lookup: CDR1 LGHNA, CDR2 YSLEER. The CDR3 DNA is TGCGCCAGCAGCCAAGATGGGGGTACAGATACGCAGTATTTT. Protein sequence: CASSQDGGTDTQYF.

Ten or more counts support this clonotype. This chain joins TRBV12-3 or TRBV12-4 and TRBJ2-2; 10 bases agree with TRBD1. With V trimmed by 3 bases and J by 4 bases, 8 bases remained unmatched. The CDR3 loop spans 17 amino acids. The CDR3 region has the DNA TGTGCCAGCAGTTTCGCGCGACAGGGGGCGAGCACCGGGGAGCTGTTTTTT. Protein product: CASSFARQGASTGELFF.

This clonotype showed up many times. The chain links TRBV20-1 to TRBJ1-3; 7 nucleotides line up with TRBD1. The CDR3 is 15 amino acids. Germline V gives CDR1 DFQATT, CDR2 SNEGSKA (reference sequence). V lost 0 bases to trimming and J lost 4 bases; unmatched junction nucleotides: 6. CDR3 amino acids: CSARDSGTAGNTIYF. CDR3 bases: TGCAGTGCTAGAGATAGTGGGACAGCAGGAAACACCATATATTTT.

The chain uses TRBV6-2 or TRBV6-3 and TRBJ2-1; D is uncertain. Trimming took 6 bases from V and 7 from J, leaving 13 bases between them. Per germline, CDR1 MNHEY and CDR2 SVGEGT. This CDR3 is built from 13 residues. The CDR3 nucleotides are TGTGCCAGCAGCTGGGCCAGAATAAATGAGCAGTTCTTC. Protein: CASSWARINEQFF.

This clonotype occurred many times. The rearrangement links TRBV12-3 or TRBV12-4 to TRBJ2-4, with D hard to call. V was trimmed by 2 bases and J by 1 base, leaving 9 bases between them. The CDR3 runs to 15 residues. The CDR3 DNA is TGTGCCAGCAGTTTATGGGGTTCGGCCAAAAACATTCAGTACTTC. It translates to CASSLWGSAKNIQYF.

This clonotype was seen repeatedly, ten times or more. The gene calls are TRBV12-3 or TRBV12-4 and TRBJ2-7; D not certain. V lost 2 bases and J 2 bases, leaving 16 bases between the germline ends. The CDR3 extends over 16 amino acids. DNA of the CDR3: TGTGCCAGCAGTTTATCTCGCGGACCGCTAACCTACGAGCAGTACTTC. Translated, it gives CASSLSRGPLTYEQYF.

This clonotype showed up many times. The V gene is TRBV4-3, the J gene TRBJ2-3; 13 positions agree with TRBD2. The J segment lost 4 bases and the V segment lost 0 bases, leaving 7 bases of the junction unmatched. Germline CDR1 is LGHNA and CDR2 is YSLEER. The CDR3 extends over 18 amino acids. CDR3 coding DNA: TGCGCCAGCAGCCAAGAGAAAAGGACTAGCGGGAGTCCAGATACGCAGTATTTT. Translated: CASSQEKRTSGSPDTQYF.

This clonotype was recorded at least ten times. V usage is TRBV5-1 and J usage is TRBJ2-2; TRBD1 aligns across 9 bases. Germline V lookup: CDR1 SGHRS, CDR2 YFSETQ. There are 15 residues in the CDR3. Trimming cost V 4 bases and J 5 bases; bases outside gene matches: 6. The CDR3 sequence: CASSRPGTGTGELFF. The CDR3 bases are TGCGCCAGCAGCCGGCCCGGGACAGGGACCGGGGAGCTGTTTTTT.

Judged by abundance, this clonotype is medium-sized (0.01 to 0.1%). The chain recombines TRBV5-1 with TRBJ2-2, with D perhaps matching TRBD1 (5 bases). The CDR3 is 15 amino acids. V shed 4 bases and J shed 3 bases, with 13 bases lying between them. Per germline, CDR1 SGHRS and CDR2 YFSETQ. CDR3 protein: CASSIEQGHTGELFF. DNA of the CDR3: TGCGCCAGCAGCATAGAGCAGGGCCACACCGGGGAGCTGTTTTTT.

This clonotype was seen repeatedly, ten times or more. V and J are TRBV21-1 and TRBJ2-1; the table assigns TRBD1, which was not confirmed against the DNA. TRBV21-1 has pseudogene status. The CDR3 contains 14 residues. DNA of the CDR3: TGTGCCAGCAGCCCCCGGCAGGCCTACAATGAGCAGTTCTTC. It yields the protein CASSPRQAYNEQFF.

The CDR3 loop reads CASSQPPGRATYEQYF. CDR3 nucleotide sequence: TGTGCCAGCAGCCAACCCCCCGGCAGGGCCACCTACGAGCAGTACTTC. The J gene is TRBJ2-7, the V gene TRBV7-6; D perhaps matches TRBD1 (5 bases). The V gene lost 5 bases and the J gene lost 2 bases, with 19 bases spanning the gap. The CDR3 consists of 16 residues. CDR1 is SGHVS, CDR2 FNYEAQ, per germline.

This clonotype showed up many times. This chain connects TRBV5-1 to TRBJ2-3; 7 nucleotides agree with TRBD2. After removal of 1 base from V and 0 bases from J, the junction contained 2 bases not matched to a gene. Germline values: CDR1 SGHRS, CDR2 YFSETQ. CDR3 length equals 15 residues. The CDR3 sequence is CASSLLGGSTDTQYF. The CDR3 nucleotides are TGCGCCAGCAGCTTGTTGGGAGGGAGCACAGATACGCAGTATTTT.

CDR3 sequence reads: CASSIVGEDQPQHF. DNA for the CDR3: TGTGCCAGTAGTATAGTGGGGGAAGATCAGCCCCAGCATTTT. The chain carries TRBV19 and TRBJ1-5, with D possibly TRBD1 on 5 matching bases. CDR1 is LNHDA, CDR2 SQIVND, per germline (reference sequence). The CDR3 covers 14 residues. With 1 base removed from V and 5 bases from J, the gap between germline ends came to 9 bases. Based on the CDR3 plus reference TRBV19 and TRBJ1-5, the full variable domain is DGGITQSPKYLFRKEGQNVTLSCEQNLNHDAMYWYRQDPGQGLRLIYYSQIVNDFQKGDIAEGYSVSREKKESFPLTVTSAQKNPTAFYLCASSIVGEDQPQHFGDGTRLSIL.

This clonotype was observed many times. CDR3 coding DNA: TGTGCCAGCAGTGAGGACAGCGACTCCTACAATGAGCAGTTCTTC. This translates into CASSEDSDSYNEQFF. This sequence joins TRBV27 and TRBJ2-1; weak D call: TRBD1 (6 bases). Per germline, CDR1 MNHEY and CDR2 SMNVEV (reference sequence). The CDR3 loop spans 15 amino acids. Trimming cost V 5 bases and J 0 bases, with 11 bases left between them.

This clonotype was seen only a few times. V gene TRBV5-5 combines with J gene TRBJ2-2; 8 bases match TRBD1. The V and J ends lost 0 bases and 2 bases, in that order; junction bases with no gene match: 3. Germline CDR1 is SGHKS and CDR2 is YYEKEE (reference sequence). The CDR3 is 16 residues long. CDR3 loop: CASSLAPGGNTGELFF. The DNA of the CDR3 is TGTGCCAGCAGCTTGGCCCCAGGGGGCAACACCGGGGAGCTGTTTTTT. Combining the CDR3 with reference TRBV5-5 and TRBJ2-2 gives the whole variable domain DAGVTQSPTHLIKTRGQQVTLRCSPISGHKSVSWYQQVLGQGPQFIFQYYEKEERGRGNFPDRFSARQFPNYSSELNVNALLLGDSALYLCASSLAPGGNTGELFFGEGSRLTVL.

The genes are TRBV15 and TRBJ2-2; TRBD1 aligns across 8 bases. The CDR3 runs 16 residues. Germline values: CDR1 LNHNV, CDR2 YYDKDF (reference sequence). The junction had 8 bases not matched to a gene; V was cut back by 1 base and J by 7 bases. CDR3 in amino acids: CATSRAPDRAHGELFF. For the CDR3, the DNA is TGTGCCACCAGCAGAGCCCCGGACAGGGCGCACGGGGAGCTGTTTTTT.